This is a list of T cell receptor beta chains from one sample in a study of blood T cell repertoires in COVID-19. Data came from immunoSEQ multiplex PCR; TCRdb stores just in-frame clones and leaves some out. The sample carries about 130,000 clones, around 86% recorded once. The sequenced material came from PBMCs or T cells enriched from blood (not recorded which). The receptors were sampled from a young man who had recovered from COVID-19. Each CDR3 is given with its conserved first and last residue. The order of the fields is V gene, D gene, J gene, CDR3 protein, CDR3 DNA. D genes are given only for firm matches.

>TRBV28|-|TRBJ1-2
CASRGRVDGYTF
TGTGCCAGCAGGGGGCGCGTCGACGGCTACACCTTC
>TRBV27|-|TRBJ1-4
CASSWDSSEKLFF
TGTGCCAGCAGTTGGGACTCGAGTGAAAAACTGTTTTTT
>TRBV5-1|-|TRBJ1-6
CASSLAGEWSPLHF
TGCGCCAGCAGCTTGGCCGGAGAGTGGTCACCCCTCCACTTT
>TRBV9|TRBD1|TRBJ1-2
CASSVGGTGSNYGYTF
TGTGCCAGCAGCGTAGGTGGGACAGGGAGTAACTATGGCTACACCTTC
>TRBV7-3|TRBD2|TRBJ2-1
CASSELAGGKEQFF
TGTGCCAGCAGCGAACTAGCGGGAGGGAAGGAGCAGTTCTTC
>TRBV28|-|TRBJ1-1
CASLGRNTEAFF
TGTGCCAGCCTAGGAAGGAACACTGAAGCTTTCTTT
>TRBV27|TRBD2|TRBJ2-3
CASSLGLAGWIDTQYF
TGTGCCAGCAGTTTGGGACTAGCGGGGTGGATAGATACGCAGTATTTT
>TRBV28|TRBD2|TRBJ2-2
CASSSPGLAPGELFF
TGTGCCAGCAGCTCCCCGGGACTAGCGCCCGGGGAGCTGTTTTTT
>TRBV5-4|TRBD1|TRBJ1-2
CASSSGGQGAHYGYTF
TGTGCCAGCAGCTCAGGGGGACAGGGGGCCCACTATGGCTACACCTTC
>TRBV5-1|TRBD1|TRBJ1-5
CASSMGTGDQPQHF
TGCGCCAGCAGCATGGGGACAGGAGATCAGCCCCAGCATTTT
>TRBV19|TRBD2|TRBJ2-5
CASSPGGGASWETQYF
TGTGCCAGTAGTCCGGGAGGTGGGGCGTCGTGGGAGACCCAGTACTTC